This T cell receptor beta chain stems from a study of cytomegalovirus exposure and HLA in healthy donors. General study results and limits: Later analysis identified a missense DCLRE1C variant that was linked to TCR beta V- and J-gene trimming.

The CDR3 spans 12 residues. V lost 5 bases, J lost 3 bases, and 5 bases lay in between. Germline V gene lookup returns CDR1 SGHNT and CDR2 YENEEA. This clone was observed once. Its target is not known. This PCR relied on a set of 60 Vbeta primers and 13 Jbeta primers. Some clones are missing from TCRdb's copy, which holds only in-frame ones; the method was immunoSEQ multiplex PCR. The sample shows 100,000 to 150,000 clones, approximately 81% of them seen only once. Sequencing was carried out using PBMCs. This rearrangement joins TRBV11-3 to TRBJ2-1; tentative D call: TRBD2 (5 bases). The sequence was collected from a man between 18 and 35 years old in good health and CMV-seropositive. The CDR3, as DNA: TGTGCCAGCAGCCGGGACTACAATGAGCAGTTCTTC. It yields the protein CASSRDYNEQFF.